The subject of this entry is one T cell receptor (beta chain). CDR3 length: 15 residues. V was trimmed by 1 base and J by 4 bases, leaving 14 bases between them. CDR1 and CDR2 from the germline V gene are SQVTM and ANQGSEA. In TCRdb, the PCR reads were re-called with MiXCR into one record per CDR3 protein. This table holds fewer than 100,000 distinct CDR3 sequences, 21% found once. These data belong to a study of molecular identifiers for immune sequencing clone quantification. The sequenced material came from naive CD8+ T cells from blood, with Jurkat cell RNA spiked in. Subset: FACS-sorted CD8+CD4-CCR7+CD45RA+ naive T cells. This clonotype originated in a human donor in good health. Some libraries in this study had Jurkat cell RNA spiked in. This sequence joins TRBV29-1 and TRBJ2-1; the D is unclear. The CDR3 coding sequence is TGCAGCGTTGAAGGGACGGAACTAAAATACAATGAGCAGTTCTTC. It yields the protein CSVEGTELKYNEQFF.